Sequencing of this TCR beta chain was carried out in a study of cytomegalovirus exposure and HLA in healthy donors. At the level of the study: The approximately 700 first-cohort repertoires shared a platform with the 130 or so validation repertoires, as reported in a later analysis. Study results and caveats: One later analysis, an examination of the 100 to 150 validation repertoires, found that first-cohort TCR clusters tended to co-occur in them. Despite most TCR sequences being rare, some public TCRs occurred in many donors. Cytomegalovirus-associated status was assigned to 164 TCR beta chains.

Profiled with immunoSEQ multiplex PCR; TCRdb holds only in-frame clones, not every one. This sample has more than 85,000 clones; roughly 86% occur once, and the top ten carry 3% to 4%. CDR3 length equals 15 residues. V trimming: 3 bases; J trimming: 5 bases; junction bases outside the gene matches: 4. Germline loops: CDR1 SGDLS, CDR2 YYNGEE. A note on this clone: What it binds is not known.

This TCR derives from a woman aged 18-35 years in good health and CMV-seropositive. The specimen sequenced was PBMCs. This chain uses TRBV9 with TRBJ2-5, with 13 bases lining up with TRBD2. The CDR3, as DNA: TGTGCCAGCAGCGCCGGGACTAGCGGGACGGAGACCCAGTACTTC. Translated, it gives CASSAGTSGTETQYF.